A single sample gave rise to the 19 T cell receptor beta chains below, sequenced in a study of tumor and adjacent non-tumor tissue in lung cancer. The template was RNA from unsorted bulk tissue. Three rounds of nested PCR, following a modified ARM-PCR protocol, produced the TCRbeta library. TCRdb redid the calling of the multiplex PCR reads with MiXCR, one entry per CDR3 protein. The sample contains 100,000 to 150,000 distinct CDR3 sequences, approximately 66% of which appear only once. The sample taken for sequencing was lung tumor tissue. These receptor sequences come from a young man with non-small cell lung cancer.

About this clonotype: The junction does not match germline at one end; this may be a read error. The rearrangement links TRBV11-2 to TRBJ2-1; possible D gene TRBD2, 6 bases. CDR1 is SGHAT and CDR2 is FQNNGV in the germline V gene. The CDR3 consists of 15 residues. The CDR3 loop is CPSNLVGGSYNEQFF. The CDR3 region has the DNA TGTCCCAGCAACTTAGTCGGGGGCTCCTACAATGAGCAGTTCTTC. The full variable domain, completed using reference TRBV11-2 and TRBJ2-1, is EAGVAQSPRYKIIEKRQSVAFWCNPISGHATLYWYQQILGQGPKLLIQFQNNGVVDDSQLPKDRFSAERLKGVDSTLKIQPAKLEDSAVYLCPSNLVGGSYNEQFFGPGTRLTVL.

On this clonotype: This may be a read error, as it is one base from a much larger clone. CDR3 amino acids: CASGRGWGEGYTF. The CDR3 nucleotides read TGTGCCAGCGGAAGAGGCTGGGGGGAAGGCTACACCTTC. The rearrangement joins TRBV6-5 to TRBJ1-2; D is perhaps TRBD1 (5 bases). Germline V lookup: CDR1 MNHEY, CDR2 SVGAGI. Trimming pared 8 bases from V and 8 bases from J, leaving 18 bases between. The CDR3 length is 13 residues.

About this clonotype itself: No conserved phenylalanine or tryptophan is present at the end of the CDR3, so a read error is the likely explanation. The chain's CDR3 is CSAETDSYDQYL. The CDR3 bases are TGCAGTGCCGAGACAGACTCCTACGACCAGTACCTC. The chain employs TRBV20-1 and TRBJ2-7; TRBD1 might be the D (5 bases). The CDR3 consists of 12 residues. Per the germline V gene, CDR1 is DFQATT and CDR2 is SNEGSKA (reference sequence).

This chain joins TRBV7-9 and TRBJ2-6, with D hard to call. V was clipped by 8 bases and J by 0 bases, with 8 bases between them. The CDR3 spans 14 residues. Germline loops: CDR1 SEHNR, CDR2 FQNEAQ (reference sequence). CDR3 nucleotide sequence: TGTGCCAGCCAAGTAAGCTCTGGGGCCAACGTCCTGACTTTC. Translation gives CASQVSSGANVLTF. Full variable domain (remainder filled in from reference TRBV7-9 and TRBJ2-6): DTGVSQNPRHKITKRGQNVTFRCDPISEHNRLYWYRQTLGQGPEFLTYFQNEAQLEKSRLLSDRFSAERPKGSFSTLEIQRTEQGDSAMYLCASQVSSGANVLTFGAGSRLTVL.

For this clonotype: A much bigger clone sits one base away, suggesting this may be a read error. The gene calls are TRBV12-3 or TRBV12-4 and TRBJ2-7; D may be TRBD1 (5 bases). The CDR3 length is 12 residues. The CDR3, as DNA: TGTGCCAACAGTCTAGGGGTTTACGAGCAGTACTTC. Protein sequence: CANSLGVYEQYF.

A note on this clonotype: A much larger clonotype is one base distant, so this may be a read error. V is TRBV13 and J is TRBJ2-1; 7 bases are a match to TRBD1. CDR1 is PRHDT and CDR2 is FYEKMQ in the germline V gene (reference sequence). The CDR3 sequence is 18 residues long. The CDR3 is CASSPWGTEDWAYNEQLF. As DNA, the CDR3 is TGTGCCAGCAGTCCATGGGGGACAGAGGATTGGGCGTACAATGAGCAGCTCTTC.

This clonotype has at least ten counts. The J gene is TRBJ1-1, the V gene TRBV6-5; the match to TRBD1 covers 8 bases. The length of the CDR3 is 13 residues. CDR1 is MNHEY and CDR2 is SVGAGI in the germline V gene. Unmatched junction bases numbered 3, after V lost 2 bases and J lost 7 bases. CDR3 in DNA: TGTGCCAGCAGTTACGGGACAGGTAATGAAGCTTTCTTT. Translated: CASSYGTGNEAFF.

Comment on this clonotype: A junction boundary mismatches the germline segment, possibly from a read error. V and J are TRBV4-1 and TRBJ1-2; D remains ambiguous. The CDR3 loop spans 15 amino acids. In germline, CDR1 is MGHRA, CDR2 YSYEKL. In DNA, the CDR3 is TGCGTCAGCAGCCAGCACAGTCAAGCTAACTATGGCTACACCTTC. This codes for CVSSQHSQANYGYTF.

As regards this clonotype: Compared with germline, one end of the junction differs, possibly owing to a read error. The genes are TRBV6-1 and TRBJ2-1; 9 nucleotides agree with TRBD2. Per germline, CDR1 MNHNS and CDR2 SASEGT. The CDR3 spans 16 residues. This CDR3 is CTSSETAGGGSDEQFF. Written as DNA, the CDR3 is TGTACCAGCAGTGAAACGGCGGGGGGGGGGTCGGATGAGCAATTCTTC.

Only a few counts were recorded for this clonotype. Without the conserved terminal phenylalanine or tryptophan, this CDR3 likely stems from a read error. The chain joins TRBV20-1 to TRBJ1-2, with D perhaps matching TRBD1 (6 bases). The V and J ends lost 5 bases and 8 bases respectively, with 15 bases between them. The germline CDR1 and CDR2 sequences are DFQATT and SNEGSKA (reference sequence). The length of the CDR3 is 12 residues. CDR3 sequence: CSAWDNRFGYTL. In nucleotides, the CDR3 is TGCAGTGCTTGGGACAACCGATTCGGCTACACCCTC.

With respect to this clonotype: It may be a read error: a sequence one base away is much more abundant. The CDR3 loop is CANSRDREGAEAFF. The CDR3 coding sequence is TGCGCCAACAGTAGGGACAGGGAGGGAGCTGAAGCTTTCTTT. This chain joins TRBV10-2 and TRBJ1-1, with 9 bases matching TRBD1. Germline V gene lookup returns CDR1 WSHSY and CDR2 SAAADI. The CDR3 is made up of 14 amino acids.

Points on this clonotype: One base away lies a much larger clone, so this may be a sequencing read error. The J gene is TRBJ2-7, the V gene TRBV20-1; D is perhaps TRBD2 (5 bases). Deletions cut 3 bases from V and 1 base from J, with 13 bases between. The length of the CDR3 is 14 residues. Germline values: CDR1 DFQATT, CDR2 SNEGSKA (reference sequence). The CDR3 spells CSASRASRSYEQYF. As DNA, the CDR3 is TGCAGTGCTAGCCGGGCTAGCCGTTCCTACGAGCAGTACTTC.

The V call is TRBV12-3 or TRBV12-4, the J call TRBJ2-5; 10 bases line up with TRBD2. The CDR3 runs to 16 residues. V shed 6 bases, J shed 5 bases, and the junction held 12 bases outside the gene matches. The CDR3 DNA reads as TGTGCCAGCAGCGAACCCTGGACTAGCGGTCATGAGACCCAGTACTTC. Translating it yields CASSEPWTSGHETQYF.

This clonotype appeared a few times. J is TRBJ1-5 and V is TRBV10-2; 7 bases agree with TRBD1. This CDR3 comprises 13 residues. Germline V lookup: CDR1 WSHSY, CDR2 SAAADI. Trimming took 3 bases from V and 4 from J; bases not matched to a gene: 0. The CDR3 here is CASSEQGNQPQHF. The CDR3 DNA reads TGCGCCAGCAGTGAACAGGGGAATCAGCCCCAGCATTTT.

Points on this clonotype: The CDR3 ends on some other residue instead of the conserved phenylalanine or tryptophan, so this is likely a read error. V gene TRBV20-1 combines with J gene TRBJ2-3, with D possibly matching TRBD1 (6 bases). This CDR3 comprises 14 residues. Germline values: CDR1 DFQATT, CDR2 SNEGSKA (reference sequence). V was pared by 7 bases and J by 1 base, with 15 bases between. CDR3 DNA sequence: TGCAGTGTCGCCACTCCAGGGGGCACAGATACGCAGTATTCT. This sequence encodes CSVATPGGTDTQYS.

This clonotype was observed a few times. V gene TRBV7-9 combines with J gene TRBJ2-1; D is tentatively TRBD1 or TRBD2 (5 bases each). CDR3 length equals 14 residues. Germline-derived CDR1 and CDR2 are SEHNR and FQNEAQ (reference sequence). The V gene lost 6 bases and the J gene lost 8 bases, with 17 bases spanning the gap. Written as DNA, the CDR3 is TGTGCCAGCAGGCCTCTGTCCCTGGGGGATGAGCAGTTCTTC. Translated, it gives CASRPLSLGDEQFF.

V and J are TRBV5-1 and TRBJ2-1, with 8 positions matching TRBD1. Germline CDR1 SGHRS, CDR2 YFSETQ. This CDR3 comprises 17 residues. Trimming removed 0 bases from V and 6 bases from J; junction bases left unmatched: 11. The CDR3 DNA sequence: TGCGCCAGCAGCTTGGTGGCGGACAGGGCTGGGGTCAATGAGCAGTTCTTC. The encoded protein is CASSLVADRAGVNEQFF. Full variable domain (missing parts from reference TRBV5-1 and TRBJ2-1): KAGVTQTPRYLIKTRGQQVTLSCSPISGHRSVSWYQQTPGQGLQFLFEYFSETQRNKGNFPGRFSGRQFSNSRSEMNVSTLELGDSALYLCASSLVADRAGVNEQFFGPGTRLTVL.

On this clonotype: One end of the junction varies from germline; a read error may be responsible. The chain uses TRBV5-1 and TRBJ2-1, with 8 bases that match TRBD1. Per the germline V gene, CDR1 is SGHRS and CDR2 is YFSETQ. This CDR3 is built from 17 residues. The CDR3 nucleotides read TGCACCAGCAGCTTGGTGGCGGACAGGGCTGGGGTCAATGAGCAGTTCTTC. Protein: CTSSLVADRAGVNEQFF.

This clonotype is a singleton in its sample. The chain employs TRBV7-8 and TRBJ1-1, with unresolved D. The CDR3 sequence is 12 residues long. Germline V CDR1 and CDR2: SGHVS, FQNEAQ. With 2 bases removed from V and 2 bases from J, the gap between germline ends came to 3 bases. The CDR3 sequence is CASSLNNTEAFF. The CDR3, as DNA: TGTGCCAGCAGCTTAAATAACACTGAAGCTTTCTTT.